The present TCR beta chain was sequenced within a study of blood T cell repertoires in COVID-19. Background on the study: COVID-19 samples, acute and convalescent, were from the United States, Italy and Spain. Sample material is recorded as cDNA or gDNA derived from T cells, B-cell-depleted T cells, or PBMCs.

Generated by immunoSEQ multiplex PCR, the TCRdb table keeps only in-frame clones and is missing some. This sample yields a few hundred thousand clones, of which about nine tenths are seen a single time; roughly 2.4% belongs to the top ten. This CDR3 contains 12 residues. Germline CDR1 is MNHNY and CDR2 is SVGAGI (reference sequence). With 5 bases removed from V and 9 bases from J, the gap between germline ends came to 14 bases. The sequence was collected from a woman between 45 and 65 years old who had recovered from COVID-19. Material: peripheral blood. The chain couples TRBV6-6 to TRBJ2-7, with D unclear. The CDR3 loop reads CASSNQRFRQYF. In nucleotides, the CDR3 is TGTGCCAGCAGTAATCAGCGCTTCAGGCAGTACTTC.